This T cell receptor beta chain stems from a study of blood T cell repertoires in COVID-19. Some clones are missing from TCRdb's copy, which holds only in-frame ones; the method was immunoSEQ multiplex PCR. The sample lists 40,000 to 65,000 clones, 86% seen once, with 10% to 15% in the top ten. Remarks on this clone: Mismatch with germline at one junction end may stem from a read error.

CDR1 and CDR2 from the germline V gene are SSHAT and FNYEAQ (reference sequence). The CDR3 has 15 amino acids. The chain couples TRBV7-7 to TRBJ2-2; D gene ambiguous. The material sequenced was peripheral blood. This TCR came from a man in his sixties or seventies with active COVID-19. The CDR3 nucleotides are TGTGCTAGCAGCTTAGCTGAGTCGCACACCGGGGAGCTGTTTTTT. Protein product: CASSLAESHTGELFF.